The 24 T cell receptor beta chains listed next were all sequenced from one sample in a study of blood T cell repertoires in COVID-19 (dated by TCRdb to the early 2020s). The library was obtained by the immunoSEQ multiplex PCR assay. Held by TCRdb, this immuneACCESS table contains in-frame sequences only and omits some clones. Under half of the omission traces to an unresolved V gene where checked; the cause of the rest is unknown. Here the sample has approximately 84,000 clones; about 68% occur a single time. The top ten constitute 4.5% to 6% of the sample. The sample comprised peripheral blood. These TCRs come from a middle-aged man with active or convalescent COVID-19.

The V and J genes are TRBV4-1 and TRBJ2-5; 8 nucleotides align to TRBD1. Germline V lookup: CDR1 MGHRA, CDR2 YSYEKL. The CDR3 spans 16 residues. J was trimmed by 4 bases and V by 4 bases; bases with no gene match: 11. CDR3 sequence: CASSLQTGDGRETQYF. The CDR3 DNA reads as TGCGCCAGCAGCCTACAGACAGGGGATGGCAGAGAGACCCAGTACTTC.

V gene TRBV3-1 (or the pseudogene TRBV3-2) combines with J gene TRBJ2-2; TRBD2 might be the D (6 bases). Germline CDR1 and CDR2: LGHDT and YNNKEL (reference sequence). The CDR3 is 15 residues long. The V end lost 3 bases, the J end lost 2 bases, and 10 bases lay between the germline ends. The chain's CDR3 is CASSHGGVNTGELFF. The CDR3 DNA is TGTGCCAGCAGCCACGGCGGGGTAAACACCGGGGAGCTGTTTTTT.

The gene calls are TRBV5-1 and TRBJ2-5; 9 bases fit TRBD1. The CDR3 runs to 15 residues. V gave up 4 bases and J gave up 5 bases; unmatched junction bases: 9. The germline V gene has CDR1 SGHRS and CDR2 YFSETQ. The CDR3 spells CASSLGQGPSETQYF. The CDR3 DNA sequence: TGCGCCAGCAGCCTAGGACAGGGGCCTAGCGAGACCCAGTACTTC. Looking up the rest from reference TRBV5-1 and TRBJ2-5 gives the full variable domain: KAGVTQTPRYLIKTRGQQVTLSCSPISGHRSVSWYQQTPGQGLQFLFEYFSETQRNKGNFPGRFSGRQFSNSRSEMNVSTLELGDSALYLCASSLGQGPSETQYFGPGTRLLVL.

The V and J genes are TRBV4-1 and TRBJ1-1; no clear D. CDR1 is MGHRA and CDR2 is YSYEKL in the germline V gene. The CDR3 loop spans 16 amino acids. Trimming removed 5 bases from V and 1 base from J, with 17 bases in between. DNA for the CDR3: TGCGCCAGCAGCGTAAGAGGCGGGTATTGGAACACTGAAGCTTTCTTT. Its protein product is CASSVRGGYWNTEAFF.

V gene TRBV5-4 combines with J gene TRBJ2-5; D not resolved. CDR3 length: 12 amino acids. CDR1 and CDR2 from the germline V gene are SGHNT and YYREEE (reference sequence). CDR3 DNA: TGTCCGCCGTTCTCCCCTACGGAGACCCAGTACTTC. Encoded protein: CPPFSPTETQYF.

The sample holds one count of this clone. The chain is built from TRBV6-2 or TRBV6-3 and TRBJ2-7, with 8 bases aligning to TRBD1. With 5 bases clipped from V and 3 bases from J, the junction kept 9 bases outside the gene matches. This CDR3 has 15 residues. Germline CDR1 and CDR2: MNHEY and SVGEGT. The CDR3 region has the DNA TGTGCCAGCAGTACCCCCGGGACAGGCGTCTACGAGCAGTACTTC. Translation: CASSTPGTGVYEQYF.

The rearrangement joins TRBV19 to TRBJ2-4; D may be TRBD2 (7 bases). Trimming removed 9 bases from V and 6 bases from J, with 21 bases in between. CDR3 length: 15 residues. Germline V lookup: CDR1 LNHDA, CDR2 SQIVND (reference sequence). The DNA for the CDR3 is TGTGCCAGCTCTCCCGGGACAAGGGGGGGAAACATTCAGTACTTC. Its protein is CASSPGTRGGNIQYF.

The chain recombines TRBV19 with TRBJ2-7; D is uncertain. Germline-derived CDR1 and CDR2 are LNHDA and SQIVND (reference sequence). This CDR3 comprises 15 residues. Trimming pared 3 bases from V and 3 bases from J, leaving 15 bases between. CDR3 protein: CASSMELRPNYEQYF. CDR3 in DNA: TGTGCCAGTAGTATGGAGCTCCGCCCCAACTACGAGCAGTACTTC.

The gene calls are TRBV10-1 and TRBJ2-1; 14 nucleotides align to TRBD2. Germline V CDR1 and CDR2: WNHNN, SYGVQD (reference sequence). The V gene end was trimmed by 1 base and the J gene end by 6 bases; junction bases not matched to a gene: 2. The CDR3 runs 16 residues. CDR3 in amino acids: CASSEWTSGGLNEQFF. CDR3 DNA sequence: TGCGCCAGCAGTGAGTGGACTAGCGGGGGGCTCAATGAGCAGTTCTTC.

This clone was detected a few times. The chain is built from TRBV10-1 and TRBJ1-1; unclear D gene. The germline V gene has CDR1 WNHNN and CDR2 SYGVQD (reference sequence). V was clipped by 4 bases and J by 4 bases, with 13 bases between them. The CDR3 has 14 residues. The CDR3 here is CASSGQAPFTEAFF. Here the CDR3 DNA reads TGCGCCAGCAGTGGCCAGGCTCCCTTCACTGAAGCTTTCTTT.

The chain links TRBV24-1 to TRBJ2-3; the match to TRBD2 covers 9 bases. The CDR3 sequence is 16 residues long. The germline CDR1 and CDR2 sequences are KGHDR and SFDVKD. The V segment lost 3 bases and the J segment 6 bases; nucleotides outside the gene matches: 9. The CDR3 region has the DNA TGTGCCACCAGTGATCCCCCGGGACTAGCTTCTGATACGCAGTATTTT. It encodes CATSDPPGLASDTQYF.

This sequence joins TRBV5-6 and TRBJ2-7, with D possibly being TRBD2 (6 bases). CDR3 length equals 14 residues. V dropped 5 bases and J dropped 1 base, with 13 bases sitting between them. Looked up from germline, CDR1 is SGHDT and CDR2 is YYEEEE. CDR3 sequence reads: CASREGTVSYEQYF. DNA for the CDR3: TGTGCCAGCAGGGAGGGGACGGTTTCCTACGAGCAGTACTTC.

The chain employs TRBV24-1 and TRBJ1-2; the D gene is possibly TRBD1 (6 bases). The CDR3 loop spans 13 amino acids. Germline lookup yields CDR1 KGHDR and CDR2 SFDVKD. The ends were cut back, 4 bases at V and 7 bases at J, with 12 bases in the middle. The CDR3 region has the DNA TGTGCCACCAGTGACACAGGGCTGGTTGGCTACACCTTC. As protein: CATSDTGLVGYTF.

The chain uses TRBV19 and TRBJ2-2; D is unresolved. Germline V lookup: CDR1 LNHDA, CDR2 SQIVND (reference sequence). The CDR3 runs 15 residues. V shed 4 bases and J shed 1 base, with 10 bases lying between them. CDR3 DNA: TGTGCCAGTAGTAGTACAGCCGGGAACACCGGGGAGCTGTTTTTT. This encodes CASSSTAGNTGELFF.

About this clone: The sample holds other DNA sequences that translate to the same CDR3. In nucleotides, the CDR3 is TGTGCCAGTAGCCCCGAGAACTACGAGCAGTACTTC. Its protein is CASSPENYEQYF. The chain combines TRBV18 with TRBJ2-7; no clear D gene. The CDR3 is 12 residues long. V was cut by 9 bases and J by 3 bases, with 12 bases left in between. Germline-derived CDR1 and CDR2 are KGHSH and LQKENI.

The chain uses TRBV10-3 and TRBJ1-6, with 7 bases fitting TRBD1. Trimming took 6 bases from V and 10 from J; bases not matched to a gene: 12. Germline V gene sequence: CDR1 ENHRY, CDR2 SYGVKD. This CDR3 has 15 residues. In nucleotides, the CDR3 is TGTGCCATCAGCCTTCAAGGGGGCCTTAAATCACCCCTCCACTTT. Amino acids: CAISLQGGLKSPLHF.

The V call is TRBV9, the J call TRBJ2-2; 7 bases line up with TRBD1. J was trimmed by 4 bases and V by 3 bases; bases with no gene match: 6. The CDR3 loop spans 15 amino acids. CDR1 SGDLS and CDR2 YYNGEE come from the germline V gene. The CDR3 is CASSGSGTATGELFF. Written as DNA, the CDR3 is TGTGCCAGCAGCGGATCCGGGACAGCCACCGGGGAGCTGTTTTTT.

In this sample, this clone turned up once. The chain has TRBV2 and TRBJ1-2, with D possibly TRBD1 on 5 matching bases. V was cut by 4 bases and J by 6 bases, with 12 bases left in between. CDR1 is SNHLY and CDR2 is FYNNEI in the germline V gene. This CDR3 is built from 13 residues. For the CDR3, the DNA is TGTGCCAGCAGTGGTAGGACGGACAATGGCTACACCTTC. This translates into CASSGRTDNGYTF.

This clone was detected once. The V and J genes are TRBV21-1 and TRBJ2-2; TRBD1 is the table's D call and was not checked against the DNA. TRBV21-1 is labeled a pseudogene. The CDR3 spans 15 residues. CDR3 protein: CASSSNQGGTGELFF. CDR3 DNA sequence: TGTGCCAGCAGCAGCAATCAGGGGGGAACCGGGGAGCTGTTTTTT.

This CDR3 reads CASSYSIEAYGYTF. The CDR3, as DNA: TGTGCCAGCAGTTACTCAATAGAGGCCTATGGCTACACCTTC. The V and J genes are TRBV6-5 and TRBJ1-2; D unclear. The CDR3 is 14 residues long. Deletions cut 0 bases from V and 4 bases from J, with 9 bases between. CDR1 is MNHEY and CDR2 is SVGAGI in the germline V gene.

CDR3 DNA sequence: TGCGCCAGCAGCCAAGGACAGGGGCCTATCTATGGCTACACCTTC. This encodes CASSQGQGPIYGYTF. The genes are TRBV4-1 and TRBJ1-2; TRBD1 agrees at 8 bases. This CDR3 has 15 amino acids. CDR1 and CDR2 from the germline V gene are MGHRA and YSYEKL. V dropped 1 base and J dropped 4; count of bases not matched to a gene: 5.

V is TRBV2 and J is TRBJ1-5, with 8 bases aligning to TRBD1. Trimming cost V 8 bases and J 5 bases; bases outside gene matches: 11. The length of the CDR3 is 15 residues. Germline CDR1 reads SNHLY; CDR2 reads FYNNEI. CDR3 in amino acids: CASLRGTGRDQPQHF. The CDR3 DNA reads as TGTGCCAGCCTGAGAGGGACAGGAAGGGATCAGCCCCAGCATTTT.

V gene TRBV19 combines with J gene TRBJ2-7; D unresolved. CDR1 and CDR2 (germline): LNHDA, SQIVND (reference sequence). V was cut by 3 bases and J by 1 base, with 10 bases left in between. There are 14 residues in the CDR3. CDR3 coding DNA: TGTGCCAGTAGTATTTCTATTGCATCCTACGAGCAGTACTTC. Translation: CASSISIASYEQYF.

This clone was counted between two and nine times. The rearrangement joins TRBV6-2 or TRBV6-3 to TRBJ2-3; D is uncertain. The germline CDR1 and CDR2 sequences are MNHEY and SVGEGT. CDR3 length: 12 amino acids. Deletions cut 6 bases from V and 4 bases from J, with 8 bases between. CDR3 nucleotide sequence: TGTGCCAGCAGCCAATCGGCAGATACGCAGTATTTT. Its translation: CASSQSADTQYF.